A single sample gave rise to the 25 T cell receptor beta chains below, sequenced in a study of PD-1 blockade in mismatch repair-deficient tumors. TCRdb keeps only in-frame clones here, not all; method: immunoSEQ multiplex PCR. This table holds around 120,000 clones, 85% to 90% found once. The material was peripheral blood, obtained 44 weeks after starting pembrolizumab. The source is an adult with mismatch repair-deficient cancer.

This chain connects TRBV18 to TRBJ2-5; D assignment may be TRBD1 or TRBD2 (5 bases each). The germline V and J ends were trimmed by 3 bases and 5 bases, with 13 bases remaining between them. The CDR3 loop spans 14 amino acids. CDR1 and CDR2 from the germline V gene are KGHSH and LQKENI. CDR3 nucleotide sequence: TGTGCCAGCTCACCGTATCTGGGGGAGGAGACCCAGTACTTC. It yields the protein CASSPYLGEETQYF.

The chain has TRBV30 and TRBJ2-4; tentatively, D is TRBD1 (7 bases). The CDR3 is made up of 13 amino acids. V was cut by 7 bases and J by 6 bases, with 16 bases left in between. CDR1 and CDR2 from the germline V gene are GTSNPN and SVGIG (reference sequence). The CDR3 sequence is CALDPQGGNIQYF. For the CDR3, the DNA is TGTGCCTTGGACCCCCAGGGGGGAAACATTCAGTACTTC.

This chain joins TRBV11-2 and TRBJ2-1; the D gene is possibly TRBD2 (6 bases). Germline V gene data show CDR1 as SGHAT and CDR2 as FQNNGV. V was clipped by 6 bases and J by 3 bases, with 15 bases between them. CDR3 length equals 15 residues. In DNA, the CDR3 is TGTGCCAGCAGTAGAAGCGGGCCGTTCTACAATGAGCAGTTCTTC. Protein: CASSRSGPFYNEQFF.

The chain is built from TRBV6-5 and TRBJ1-5; the D gene is possibly TRBD1 (6 bases). The CDR3 contains 15 residues. Germline values: CDR1 MNHEY, CDR2 SVGAGI. V was pared by 2 bases and J by 2 bases, with 10 bases between. CDR3 DNA: TGTGCCAGCAGTTACACGGGGGCAGGCAATCAGCCCCAGCATTTT. This translates into CASSYTGAGNQPQHF.

The genes are TRBV7-2 and TRBJ2-1, with D possibly being TRBD2 (6 bases). From germline, CDR1 is SGHTA and CDR2 FQGNSA. The length of the CDR3 is 15 residues. V was cut by 1 base and J by 7 bases, with 14 bases left in between. CDR3 sequence reads: CASSLVSGAVNEQFF. CDR3 coding DNA: TGTGCCAGCAGCTTAGTCTCGGGAGCGGTTAATGAGCAGTTCTTC.

The chain links TRBV6-1 to TRBJ2-5; perhaps D is TRBD1 or TRBD2 (6 bases each). CDR1 and CDR2 (germline): MNHNS, SASEGT. This CDR3 has 15 amino acids. V was pared by 5 bases and J by 6 bases, with 19 bases between. CDR3 sequence (DNA): TGTGCCAGCAGTCCTCAATGGGTAGGGGGGAAGACCCAGTACTTC. Amino acid sequence: CASSPQWVGGKTQYF.

The chain carries TRBV14 and TRBJ2-3; 8 nucleotides line up with TRBD1. J lost 0 bases, V lost 4 bases, and 0 bases had no gene match. Germline V gene lookup returns CDR1 SGHDN and CDR2 FVKESK. The CDR3 consists of 14 residues. CDR3 amino acids: CASSRDRSTDTQYF. The DNA of the CDR3 is TGTGCCAGCAGCCGGGACAGGAGCACAGATACGCAGTATTTT.

The chain joins TRBV13 to TRBJ2-2, with D possibly matching TRBD1 (6 bases). The CDR3 is 17 residues long. V was clipped by 5 bases and J by 0 bases, with 16 bases between them. Germline CDR1 PRHDT, CDR2 FYEKMQ (reference sequence). CDR3 sequence reads: CASSGQPQGANTGELFF. As DNA, the CDR3 is TGTGCCAGCAGCGGCCAACCACAGGGCGCGAACACCGGGGAGCTGTTTTTT. Looking up the rest from reference TRBV13 and TRBJ2-2 gives the full variable domain: AAGVIQSPRHLIKEKRETATLKCYPIPRHDTVYWYQQGPGQDPQFLISFYEKMQSDKGSIPDRFSAQQFSDYHSELNMSSLELGDSALYFCASSGQPQGANTGELFFGEGSRLTVL.

CDR3 nucleotide sequence: TGTGCCAGCAGCACTGACAATGAGCAGTTCTTC. This gives the protein CASSTDNEQFF. The chain employs TRBV5-4 and TRBJ2-1; no clear D. The germline CDR1 and CDR2 sequences are SGHNT and YYREEE (reference sequence). Trimming took 4 bases from V and 5 from J, leaving 4 bases between them. The CDR3 has 11 residues.

The chain recombines TRBV2 with TRBJ1-2; D may be TRBD1 (5 bases). Trimming shortened V by 6 bases and J by 0 bases, and 11 bases separated the two germline ends. This CDR3 region has 14 residues. CDR1 SNHLY and CDR2 FYNNEI come from the germline V gene. The CDR3 loop reads CASRIGTANYGYTF. DNA for the CDR3: TGTGCCAGCAGAATCGGGACGGCTAACTATGGCTACACCTTC.

V is TRBV6-5 and J is TRBJ2-7; possible D gene TRBD1, 6 bases. CDR3 length equals 13 residues. Per the germline V gene, CDR1 is MNHEY and CDR2 is SVGAGI. With 2 bases removed from V and 4 bases from J, the gap between germline ends came to 9 bases. The CDR3 sequence is CASSYRDNYEQYF. CDR3 nucleotides: TGTGCCAGCAGTTACCGGGACAATTACGAGCAGTACTTC.

V gene TRBV5-5 combines with J gene TRBJ2-1, with D unclear. The CDR3 totals 15 residues. Germline V gives CDR1 SGHKS, CDR2 YYEKEE (reference sequence). Deletions cut 0 bases from V and 1 base from J, with 8 bases between. The CDR3 region has the DNA TGTGCCAGCAGCTTGGGACACCTGTCCTACAATGAGCAGTTCTTC. Its protein product is CASSLGHLSYNEQFF.

The rearrangement uses TRBV5-4 and TRBJ2-1; TRBD1 matches at 9 bases. V shed 4 bases, J shed 0 bases, and the junction held 5 bases outside the gene matches. The CDR3 has 16 amino acids. The germline V gene has CDR1 SGHNT and CDR2 YYREEE (reference sequence). CDR3 sequence: CASSQGQGSSYNEQFF. CDR3 coding DNA: TGTGCCAGCAGCCAAGGACAGGGGAGCTCCTACAATGAGCAGTTCTTC. Supplemented by reference TRBV5-4 and TRBJ2-1, the full variable domain reads ETGVTQSPTHLIKTRGQQVTLRCSSQSGHNTVSWYQQALGQGPQFIFQYYREEENGRGNFPPRFSGLQFPNYSSELNVNALELDDSALYLCASSQGQGSSYNEQFFGPGTRLTVL.

The chain carries TRBV4-1 and TRBJ2-7; the match to TRBD1 covers 8 bases. V gave up 1 base and J gave up 4 bases; unmatched junction bases: 6. The CDR3 loop spans 15 amino acids. CDR1 and CDR2 from the germline V gene are MGHRA and YSYEKL. CDR3 in DNA: TGCGCCAGCAGCCAAGCGGGGACAGGAGTGTACGAGCAGTACTTC. Residues: CASSQAGTGVYEQYF.

The chain is built from TRBV10-3 and TRBJ2-5, with a weak D call TRBD2 (5 bases). Germline CDR1 ENHRY, CDR2 SYGVKD. This CDR3 is built from 14 residues. Trimming pared 0 bases from V and 5 bases from J, leaving 10 bases between. The CDR3 reads CAISESGSRETQYF. Here the CDR3 DNA reads TGTGCCATCAGTGAGTCGGGGAGTCGGGAGACCCAGTACTTC.

This chain links TRBV29-1 with TRBJ2-5; D may correspond to TRBD1 or TRBD2 (5 bases each). Per germline, CDR1 SQVTM and CDR2 ANQGSEA. The length of the CDR3 is 14 residues. Trimming took off 0 bases at V and 7 bases at J, with 15 bases between the two ends. This CDR3 reads CSVEDVRDGGTQYF. CDR3 bases: TGCAGCGTTGAAGATGTCAGGGATGGAGGGACCCAGTACTTC.

The V call is TRBV11-2, the J call TRBJ2-7; D is perhaps TRBD1 (6 bases). With 6 bases removed from V and 6 bases from J, the gap between germline ends came to 12 bases. Germline V gene sequence: CDR1 SGHAT, CDR2 FQNNGV. CDR3 length equals 12 residues. Here the CDR3 reads CASRTGTFEQYF. CDR3 sequence (DNA): TGTGCCAGCAGAACCGGGACATTCGAGCAGTACTTC. Drawing the rest from reference TRBV11-2 and TRBJ2-7, the complete variable domain is EAGVAQSPRYKIIEKRQSVAFWCNPISGHATLYWYQQILGQGPKLLIQFQNNGVVDDSQLPKDRFSAERLKGVDSTLKIQPAKLEDSAVYLCASRTGTFEQYFGPGTRLTVT.

As for this clone: Other nucleotide sequences in the sample specify the same CDR3. The chain recombines TRBV27 with TRBJ2-1; 8 bases match TRBD2. The CDR3 spans 15 residues. From germline, CDR1 is MNHEY and CDR2 SMNVEV (reference sequence). The V gene end was trimmed by 3 bases and the J gene end by 5 bases; junction bases not matched to a gene: 6. CDR3 nucleotides: TGTGCCAGCAGTTTTAGAACTAGCGGAAACAATGAGCAGTTCTTC. Protein product: CASSFRTSGNNEQFF.

The chain is built from TRBV19 and TRBJ2-5; 7 bases map to TRBD1. Trimming removed 3 bases from V and 1 base from J; junction bases left unmatched: 2. From germline, CDR1 is LNHDA and CDR2 SQIVND (reference sequence). CDR3 size: 14 residues. CDR3 sequence reads: CASSIDRAQETQYF. The DNA for the CDR3 is TGTGCCAGTAGTATCGACAGGGCCCAAGAGACCCAGTACTTC.

V usage is TRBV5-1 and J usage is TRBJ2-7, with 9 nucleotides matching TRBD2. J gave up 5 bases and V 1 base, and 7 bases lay outside the gene matches. Germline V gene lookup returns CDR1 SGHRS and CDR2 YFSETQ. The CDR3 extends over 15 amino acids. CDR3 region: CASSLSGGRADEQYF. Here the CDR3 DNA reads TGCGCCAGCAGCTTGTCTGGCGGGAGGGCCGACGAGCAGTACTTC.

The chain is built from TRBV7-9 and TRBJ2-7; 8 positions match TRBD1. V was clipped by 5 bases and J by 7 bases; unmatched bases: 13. CDR3 length equals 15 residues. Germline V gives CDR1 SEHNR, CDR2 FQNEAQ (reference sequence). In DNA form, the CDR3 reads TGTGCCAGCAGCCCACCCGGGACAGGCGCCAGAGAGCAGTACTTC. Translating gives CASSPPGTGAREQYF.

This sequence joins TRBV18 and TRBJ2-1; 13 nucleotides match TRBD2. The CDR3 runs 16 residues. V lost 4 bases to trimming and J lost 7 bases; unmatched junction nucleotides: 7. The germline V gene has CDR1 KGHSH and CDR2 LQKENI. The CDR3 nucleotides are TGTGCCAGCTCACACAGCCGACTAGCGGGAGGTAATGAGCAGTTCTTC. The encoded protein is CASSHSRLAGGNEQFF.

The chain couples TRBV29-1 to TRBJ2-1; D unclear. Germline values: CDR1 SQVTM, CDR2 ANQGSEA. The CDR3 loop spans 12 amino acids. Trimming pared 4 bases from V and 10 bases from J, leaving 14 bases between. CDR3 coding DNA: TGCAGCGTTGTTTTCCGGCGTGAAGAGCAGTTCTTC. Amino acid sequence: CSVVFRREEQFF.

The J gene is TRBJ2-5, the V gene TRBV4-1; unclear D gene. V dropped 1 base and J dropped 5 bases, with 11 bases sitting between them. Germline values: CDR1 MGHRA, CDR2 YSYEKL. The CDR3 length is 14 residues. The CDR3 nucleotides read TGCGCCAGCAGCCAAGCGGGCCGGTGGGAGACCCAGTACTTC. Protein sequence: CASSQAGRWETQYF.

The chain recombines TRBV29-1 with TRBJ2-1; 8 bases line up with TRBD2. Germline CDR1 SQVTM, CDR2 ANQGSEA. The CDR3 sequence is 13 residues long. Germline trimming cut 7 bases from V and 5 bases from J; bases unmatched to any gene: 7. CDR3 amino acids: CSAGLGFHNEQFF. The CDR3 DNA follows: TGCAGCGCGGGACTAGGCTTCCACAATGAGCAGTTCTTC.